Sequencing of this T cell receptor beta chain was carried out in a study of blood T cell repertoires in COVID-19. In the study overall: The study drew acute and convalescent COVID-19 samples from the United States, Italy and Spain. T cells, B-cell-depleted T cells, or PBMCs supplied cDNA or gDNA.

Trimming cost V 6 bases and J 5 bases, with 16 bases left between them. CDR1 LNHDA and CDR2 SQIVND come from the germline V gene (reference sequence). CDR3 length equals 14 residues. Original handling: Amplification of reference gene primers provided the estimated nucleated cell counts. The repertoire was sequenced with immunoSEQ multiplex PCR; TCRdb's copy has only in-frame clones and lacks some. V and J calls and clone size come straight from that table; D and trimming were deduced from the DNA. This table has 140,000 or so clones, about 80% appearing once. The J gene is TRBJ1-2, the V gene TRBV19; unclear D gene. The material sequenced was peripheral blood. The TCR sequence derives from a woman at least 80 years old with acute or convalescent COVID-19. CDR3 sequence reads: CASSRDFSSYGYTF. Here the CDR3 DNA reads TGTGCCAGTAGCCGAGACTTTAGTTCGTATGGCTACACCTTC.